The rows below give T cell receptor beta chains drawn from one sample of a study of T cell repertoires in aging, cancer and after chemotherapy. TCRdb recomputed calls from the multiplex PCR reads with MiXCR, one row per CDR3 protein. The sample shows 1,500 to 2,000 distinct CDR3 sequences, approximately 40% of them seen only once. The specimen sequenced was blood. The source of these receptors is a human donor with a solid tumor. The CDR3 runs from the conserved cysteine through the conserved F or W. A D gene is named only where the DNA matches it firmly. Clone size, where shown, is once, few, many, or a class for clones that have expanded.

>-|TRBJ2-5|TRBV7-2|few
CASSLVSRGGETQYF
TGTGCCAGCAGCTTAGTCTCCAGGGGCGGAGAGACCCAGTACTTC
>-|TRBJ2-7|TRBV6-2/TRBV6-3|-
CASSIGETYEQYF
TGTGCCAGCAGTATAGGGGAAACCTACGAGCAGTACTTC
>-|TRBJ1-1|TRBV27|-
CASSFLSGNTEAFF
TGTGCCAGCAGTTTTCTGTCCGGGAACACTGAAGCTTTCTTT
>TRBD2|TRBJ2-3|TRBV18|once
CASSPRRGASTDTQYF
TGTGCCAGCTCACCACGGCGGGGGGCTAGCACAGATACGCAGTATTTT
>-|TRBJ1-5|TRBV28|once
CASSRTVSQPQHF
TGTGCCAGCAGTAGGACAGTCAGTCAGCCCCAGCATTTT
>-|TRBJ2-3|TRBV12-3/TRBV12-4|few
CASRYGGGTQYF
TGTGCCAGCAGGTACGGTGGCGGTACGCAGTATTTT
>TRBD1|TRBJ2-7|TRBV24-1|-
CATSANPRDRMYSEQYF
TGTGCCACCAGTGCCAACCCTCGGGACAGGATGTACAGCGAGCAGTACTTC
>-|TRBJ2-5|TRBV6-5|large
CASSYARIGETQYF
TGTGCCAGCAGTTACGCACGGATTGGTGAGACCCAGTACTTC
>TRBD1|TRBJ1-6|TRBV5-6|-
CATTRQGGRSPLHF
TGTGCCACGACTCGACAGGGGGGTAGATCACCCCTCCACTTT
>TRBD1|TRBJ2-7|TRBV4-1|-
CASSQGTGNPYEQYF
TGCGCCAGCAGCCAAGGGACAGGGAACCCCTACGAGCAGTACTTC
>TRBD2|TRBJ2-7|TRBV20-1|once
CSAPRGRAGGYEQYF
TGCAGTGCTCCCCGGGGAAGAGCGGGGGGCTACGAGCAGTACTTC
>TRBD2|TRBJ2-5|TRBV11-3|few
CASRVAGVQTQYF
TGTGCCAGCAGAGTAGCGGGAGTACAGACCCAGTACTTC
>-|TRBJ1-2|TRBV14|-
CASSQEWRGRRGGYTF
TGTGCCAGCAGCCAAGAATGGAGGGGACGAAGGGGTGGCTACACCTTC
>TRBD1|TRBJ1-6|TRBV27|few
CASSARGPMAPNSPLHF
TGTGCCAGCAGTGCCAGGGGGCCCATGGCACCTAATTCACCCCTCCACTTT
>-|TRBJ1-5|TRBV27|few
CASRTSGNQPQHF
TGTGCCAGCAGGACCTCAGGCAATCAGCCCCAGCATTTT
>-|TRBJ2-5|TRBV5-4|-
CASRWERQETQYF
TGTGCCAGCAGGTGGGAACGGCAAGAGACCCAGTACTTC
>TRBD1|TRBJ1-1|TRBV27|-
CASSSANRGGLAFF
TGTGCCAGCAGTAGCGCCAACAGGGGGGGACTAGCTTTCTTT
>TRBD1|TRBJ1-1|TRBV11-3|-
CASSQTGPNTEAFF
TGTGCCAGCAGCCAGACAGGGCCGAACACTGAAGCTTTCTTT
>-|TRBJ2-7|TRBV11-3|-
CASTRAQGVVEQYF
TGTGCCAGCACCAGGGCTCAAGGAGTGGTCGAGCAGTACTTC
>-|TRBJ1-2|TRBV30|large
CAWSALGGANYGYTF
TGTGCCTGGAGTGCGTTAGGGGGAGCTAACTATGGCTACACCTTC
>-|TRBJ2-1|TRBV6-4|-
CASSDNSYNEQFF
TGTGCCAGCAGTGATAACTCTTACAATGAGCAGTTCTTC
>-|TRBJ2-1|TRBV5-4|-
CASSLAWGEQFF
TGTGCCAGCAGCTTGGCGTGGGGGGAGCAGTTCTTC
>-|TRBJ2-7|TRBV6-5|-
CASGSSYEQYF
TGTGCCAGCGGCTCTTCCTACGAGCAGTACTTC
>TRBD1|TRBJ1-1|TRBV7-2|-
CASSLDRVNTEAFF
TGTGCCAGCAGCCTAGACAGGGTCAACACTGAAGCTTTCTTT
>-|TRBJ2-3|TRBV9|once
CASSTWTASTDTQYF
TGTGCCAGCAGCACTTGGACAGCTAGCACAGATACGCAGTATTTT
>-|TRBJ1-6|TRBV20-1|-
CSARGAESSPLHF
TGCAGTGCTAGAGGGGCAGAGAGTTCACCCCTCCACTTT
>TRBD2|TRBJ2-2|TRBV6-5|-
CASSEPGLAANTGELFF
TGTGCCAGCAGTGAGCCGGGACTAGCGGCCAACACCGGGGAGCTGTTTTTT
>-|TRBJ1-1|TRBV20-1|-
CSASGTNTEAFF
TGCAGTGCTAGCGGGACCAACACTGAAGCTTTCTTT
>TRBD1|TRBJ1-1|TRBV11-3|large
CASSLGGQASRGTEAFF
TGTGCCAGCAGCTTAGGCGGACAGGCTAGTCGGGGCACTGAAGCTTTCTTT
>-|TRBJ2-3|TRBV24-1|-
CATSDFGRGPISTDTQYF
TGTGCCACCAGTGATTTTGGGCGGGGGCCGATATCCACAGATACGCAGTATTTT
>TRBD1|TRBJ2-2|TRBV12-5|-
CASGLGAGTANTGELFF
TGTGCTAGTGGTTTGGGCGCCGGGACAGCGAACACCGGGGAGCTGTTTTTT
>-|TRBJ1-3|TRBV6-6|few
CASSYALNGNTIYF
TGTGCCAGCAGTTACGCCTTAAATGGAAACACCATATATTTT
>-|TRBJ2-7|TRBV7-3|-
CASSGEQGREQYF
TGTGCCAGCAGCGGGGAACAGGGGAGGGAGCAGTACTTC
>TRBD1|TRBJ1-1|TRBV20-1|-
CSARGESNTEAFF
TGCAGTGCCAGGGGGGAATCGAACACTGAAGCTTTCTTT
>-|TRBJ1-1|TRBV18|-
CASSPDGVSEAFF
TGTGCCAGCTCACCGGACGGTGTTAGTGAAGCTTTCTTT
>TRBD2|TRBJ2-7|TRBV5-1|-
CASSLGTSPIYEQYF
TGCGCCAGCAGCTTGGGGACTAGTCCTATCTACGAGCAGTACTTC
>-|TRBJ1-1|TRBV20-1|-
CSARTSFF
TGCAGTGCTAGAACATCTTTCTTT
>TRBD1|TRBJ1-2|TRBV12-3/TRBV12-4|-
CASSPSDRGFTNYGYTF
TGTGCCAGCAGCCCCTCGGACAGGGGGTTTACTAACTATGGCTACACCTTC
>TRBD1|TRBJ1-2|TRBV27|few
CASSLSTTGNYGYTF
TGTGCCAGCAGTTTATCCACGACAGGGAACTATGGCTACACCTTC
>TRBD1|TRBJ2-1|TRBV12-5|few
CASGFGDRGRDEQFF
TGTGCTAGTGGTTTTGGTGACAGGGGGCGCGATGAGCAGTTCTTC
>-|TRBJ1-2|TRBV7-9|-
CASSFVGAPEYGYTF
TGTGCCAGCAGCTTCGTAGGCGCACCCGAGTATGGCTACACCTTC
>-|TRBJ1-1|TRBV7-2|few
CASAQGRNTEAFF
TGTGCCAGTGCCCAGGGGAGGAACACTGAAGCTTTCTTT